A selection of T cell receptor beta chains follows, all from one sample in a study of T cell responses to AZD1222 COVID-19 vaccine. Produced via immunoSEQ multiplex PCR; TCRdb's table is partial and in-frame only. The sample gives more than 85,000 clones, about 90% of which show up once; 6% to 9% is in the top ten. Source: peripheral blood, taken on day 0 of AZD1222 vaccination. These receptors were obtained from an adult in good health. CDR3s include the opening cysteine and the closing phenylalanine or tryptophan. Fields, in order: V gene, D gene, CDR3 length, J gene, clone size, CDR3 protein, CDR3 DNA. The D gene is left open where the match is weak. Rows may omit the clone size; those that give it use once, few, many or a size class.

v_gene: TRBV7-2
d_gene: TRBD1
len: 15
j_gene: TRBJ1-2
abundance: .
CDR3aa: CASSLSGGGAFGYTF
CDR3nt: TGTGCCAGCAGCTTAAGCGGAGGGGGCGCGTTTGGCTACACCTTC

v_gene: TRBV6-5
d_gene: TRBD2
len: 12
j_gene: TRBJ2-1
abundance: .
CDR3aa: CASSFSGSTQFF
CDR3nt: TGTGCCAGCAGCTTTAGCGGGAGCACCCAGTTCTTC

v_gene: TRBV7-8
d_gene: .
len: 15
j_gene: TRBJ1-2
abundance: .
CDR3aa: CASSLAGAANYGYTF
CDR3nt: TGTGCCAGCAGCTTAGCTGGGGCAGCTAACTATGGCTACACCTTC

v_gene: TRBV5-1
d_gene: .
len: 15
j_gene: TRBJ2-5
abundance: once
CDR3aa: CASSLDSPPQETQYF
CDR3nt: TGCGCCAGCAGCTTGGACAGTCCACCCCAAGAGACCCAGTACTTC

v_gene: TRBV2
d_gene: .
len: 14
j_gene: TRBJ1-6
abundance: .
CDR3aa: CASRRTELNSPLHF
CDR3nt: TGTGCCAGCAGAAGGACGGAACTGAATTCACCCCTCCACTTT

v_gene: TRBV14
d_gene: TRBD2
len: 16
j_gene: TRBJ2-2
abundance: few
CDR3aa: CARVRSSGGPNGELFF
CDR3nt: TGTGCCAGGGTAAGATCTAGCGGGGGACCGAACGGGGAGCTGTTTTTT

v_gene: TRBV5-1
d_gene: .
len: 17
j_gene: TRBJ2-4
abundance: once
CDR3aa: CASSWNREARAKNIQYF
CDR3nt: TGCGCCAGCAGCTGGAACAGGGAAGCGAGGGCCAAAAACATTCAGTACTTC

v_gene: TRBV5-6
d_gene: .
len: 16
j_gene: TRBJ2-5
abundance: .
CDR3aa: CASSLVLGTIQETQYF
CDR3nt: TGTGCCAGCAGCTTGGTCCTGGGGACGATCCAAGAGACCCAGTACTTC

v_gene: TRBV7-9
d_gene: .
len: 12
j_gene: TRBJ2-7
abundance: .
CDR3aa: CASSPEAYEQYF
CDR3nt: TGTGCCAGCAGCCCGGAGGCCTACGAGCAGTACTTC

v_gene: TRBV6-5
d_gene: .
len: 14
j_gene: TRBJ2-7
abundance: .
CDR3aa: CASSYGGERYEQYF
CDR3nt: TGTGCCAGCAGTTACGGTGGGGAACGTTACGAGCAGTACTTC

v_gene: TRBV5-1
d_gene: TRBD2
len: 15
j_gene: TRBJ2-5
abundance: .
CDR3aa: CASSPGLAGEETQYF
CDR3nt: TGCGCCAGCAGCCCGGGACTAGCGGGAGAGGAGACCCAGTACTTC

v_gene: TRBV28
d_gene: .
len: 13
j_gene: TRBJ1-2
abundance: .
CDR3aa: CASRVGKRSGYTF
CDR3nt: TGTGCCAGCAGGGTAGGGAAAAGGTCTGGCTACACCTTC

v_gene: TRBV2
d_gene: TRBD1
len: 14
j_gene: TRBJ1-1
abundance: .
CDR3aa: CASTEGQANTEAFF
CDR3nt: TGTGCCAGCACCGAAGGACAGGCGAACACTGAAGCTTTCTTT

v_gene: TRBV5-1
d_gene: TRBD1
len: 14
j_gene: TRBJ2-7
abundance: .
CDR3aa: CASSLGQGAEEQYF
CDR3nt: TGCGCCAGCAGCTTGGGACAGGGGGCGGAAGAGCAGTACTTC

v_gene: TRBV3-1/TRBV3-2
d_gene: TRBD1
len: 17
j_gene: TRBJ2-7
abundance: .
CDR3aa: CASSQASGTAKNYEQYF
CDR3nt: TGTGCCAGCAGCCAGGCCTCCGGGACAGCGAAGAACTACGAGCAGTACTTC

v_gene: TRBV11-2
d_gene: .
len: 18
j_gene: TRBJ1-3
abundance: .
CDR3aa: CASSLAGPTGWSGNTIYF
CDR3nt: TGTGCCAGCAGCTTAGCGGGACCGACCGGTTGGTCTGGAAACACCATATATTTT

v_gene: TRBV5-1
d_gene: .
len: 11
j_gene: TRBJ1-1
abundance: once
CDR3aa: CASSSYTEAFF
CDR3nt: TGCGCCAGCAGCTCCTACACTGAAGCTTTCTTT

v_gene: TRBV29-1
d_gene: TRBD1
len: 13
j_gene: TRBJ1-4
abundance: once
CDR3aa: CSVETGGDEKLFF
CDR3nt: TGCAGCGTGGAGACAGGGGGGGATGAAAAACTGTTTTTT

v_gene: TRBV5-6
d_gene: .
len: 14
j_gene: TRBJ1-5
abundance: .
CDR3aa: CASSDGGPNQPQHF
CDR3nt: TGTGCCAGCAGCGACGGCGGGCCTAATCAGCCCCAGCATTTT

v_gene: TRBV5-6
d_gene: .
len: 15
j_gene: TRBJ1-2
abundance: .
CDR3aa: CASSLVRYVNYGYTF
CDR3nt: TGTGCCAGCAGCTTGGTGCGCTACGTAAACTATGGCTACACCTTC